The clone carrying this T cell receptor beta chain occurred once. The target antigen is unknown. With a much larger clone just one base away, this may be a read error. Treatment here: approximately 9-day PBMC culture with coronavirus spike peptide pools or control peptides (ViraFEST assay). Before TCRs were sequenced, ViraFEST expanded antigen-specific T cells with peptide pools. Sequencing of the DNA from cultured CD4+ T cells was carried out with the Oncomine TCR Beta short-read assay. TCRdb re-derived calls from the PCR reads in MiXCR, one entry per CDR3 protein. The sample shows fewer than 9,500 distinct CDR3 sequences, roughly half of them seen only once. The sample is drawn from a study of vaccination and CD4 T cells after COVID-19. Across the whole study: At a median approximately 99 days (range 35 to 161) after diagnosis, post-COVID samples were drawn.

Findings and limits, study-wide: The researchers studied relatively few convalescent patients and omitted early post-infection timepoints.

The CDR3 sequence is 16 residues long. Germline V CDR1 and CDR2: MNHEY, SVGAGI. Sequences were obtained from CD4+ T cells from blood, cultured in vitro. This receptor was obtained from a human donor who had recovered from COVID-19. This chain joins TRBV6-5 and TRBJ2-3; D uncertain. CDR3 in amino acids: CASSHSWGTGPDTQYF. Written as DNA, the CDR3 is TGTGCCAGCAGTCACTCCTGGGGTACCGGTCCAGATACGCAGTATTTT.